This T cell receptor beta chain comes out of a study of blood T cell repertoires in COVID-19. CDR1 MNHEY and CDR2 SMNVEV come from the germline V gene (reference sequence). Trimming cost V 6 bases and J 3 bases; bases outside gene matches: 7. The CDR3 loop spans 14 amino acids. How the authors handled the data: Amplification from reference gene primers served as the basis for estimated nucleated cell counts. Here immunoSEQ multiplex PCR was the method, and the copy in TCRdb shows in-frame clones only, minus some. That table furnishes V, J and clone size, whereas the DNA furnished D and trimming. Among 150,000 or so clones listed, roughly 83% were seen once.

This TCR was recovered from a man aged 50 to 60 who had recovered from COVID-19. Sequenced material: PBMCs or T cells enriched from blood (not recorded which). The rearrangement joins TRBV27 to TRBJ1-2; 7 bases map to TRBD1. CDR3 nucleotide sequence: TGTGCCAGCAGGGGACAGCTCGGTGACTATGGCTACACCTTC. Protein sequence: CASRGQLGDYGYTF.